Listed here are 9 T cell receptor beta chains from one sample, sequenced in a study of Ad26.COV2.S vaccination and SARS-CoV-2 variants. The assay was immunoSEQ multiplex PCR, and TCRdb's table has in-frame clones only and misses some. Altogether some 400,000 clones are present, roughly 90% being singletons, with the ten largest covering around 2%. Specified treatment: roughly 20 received Ad26.COV2.S at low or high dose, single or two shots; several received placebo; per-sample allocation not given. Sampling was performed 63 days after the first vaccine or placebo injection. Sample: peripheral blood, taken in a trial of Ad26.COV2.S vaccine versus placebo. The receptors come from a person aged 18-60 years who received the Ad26.COV2.S COVID-19 vaccine or a placebo.

V is TRBV5-1 and J is TRBJ1-4; no clear D. Trimming pared 1 base from V and 3 bases from J, leaving 4 bases between. Germline lookup yields CDR1 SGHRS and CDR2 YFSETQ. This CDR3 comprises 13 residues. CDR3 in DNA: TGCGCCAGCAGCTTGTCCCCTAATGAAAAACTGTTTTTT. It codes for CASSLSPNEKLFF.

This chain uses TRBV24-1 with TRBJ2-1, with a tentative D call TRBD1 (6 bases). The CDR3 extends over 17 amino acids. V was pared by 3 bases and J by 8 bases, with 22 bases between. Germline CDR1 KGHDR, CDR2 SFDVKD. CDR3 in amino acids: CATSDPDLKQGRDEQFF. CDR3 bases: TGTGCCACCAGTGATCCCGACCTAAAACAGGGTAGGGATGAGCAGTTCTTC.

V gene TRBV28 combines with J gene TRBJ2-2; D is unresolved. CDR1 is MDHEN, CDR2 SYDVKM, per germline. The CDR3 has 12 amino acids. V lost 8 bases and J lost 4, with 8 bases in between. CDR3 bases: TGTGCCAGCGAAAGATTCACCGGGGAGCTGTTTTTT. Its translation: CASERFTGELFF.

The J gene is TRBJ2-3, the V gene TRBV7-3; D is possibly TRBD2 (7 bases). V was pared by 7 bases and J by 0 bases, with 14 bases between. The germline CDR1 and CDR2 sequences are SGHTA and FQGTGA. The CDR3 runs 15 residues. CDR3: CASTRAGHSTDTQYF. DNA of the CDR3: TGTGCCAGCACTAGAGCGGGACACAGCACAGATACGCAGTATTTT.

The rearrangement joins TRBV5-6 to TRBJ1-1; D remains unclear. Germline loops: CDR1 SGHDT, CDR2 YYEEEE. Trimming stripped 4 bases from V and 0 bases from J, with 13 bases between. The CDR3 spans 15 residues. CDR3 sequence reads: CASSPGVIMNTEAFF. CDR3 nucleotides: TGTGCCAGCAGCCCGGGCGTTATCATGAACACTGAAGCTTTCTTT.

The chain is built from TRBV19 and TRBJ1-1; D gene ambiguous. Germline values: CDR1 LNHDA, CDR2 SQIVND (reference sequence). This CDR3 contains 13 residues. V was shortened by 3 bases and J by 2 bases, with 7 bases between the two germline ends. For the CDR3, the DNA is TGTGCCAGTAGTATCAGAGCAAACACTGAAGCTTTCTTT. It encodes CASSIRANTEAFF.

This CDR3 is CASHRAGGRQPQHF. CDR3 DNA sequence: TGTGCCAGCCACCGGGCGGGGGGCAGGCAGCCCCAGCATTTT. The gene calls are TRBV28 and TRBJ1-5, with D perhaps TRBD1 (6 bases). The CDR3 is made up of 14 amino acids. V dropped 8 bases and J dropped 7 bases, with 18 bases sitting between them. The germline V gene encodes CDR1 MDHEN and CDR2 SYDVKM.

The count of this clone is one. The rearrangement joins TRBV6-4 to TRBJ2-3, with D perhaps matching TRBD2 (5 bases). Germline CDR1 is MRHNA and CDR2 is SNTAGT. This CDR3 comprises 14 residues. V dropped 0 bases and J dropped 2 bases, with 6 bases sitting between them. The CDR3, as DNA: TGTGCCAGCAGTGACTCGGGAGACACAGATACGCAGTATTTT. Translated: CASSDSGDTDTQYF.

In DNA, the CDR3 is TGTGCCAGCAGCTTAGAAGCGGGGGCAGATGGCTACACCTTC. As protein: CASSLEAGADGYTF. This chain joins TRBV7-6 and TRBJ1-2, with a possible D match to TRBD1 (6 bases). The CDR3 is 14 amino acids. Trimming shortened V by 1 base and J by 6 bases, and 12 bases separated the two germline ends. Germline-derived CDR1 and CDR2 are SGHVS and FNYEAQ.